This T cell receptor beta chain emerged from a study of preoperative IRX-2 immunotherapy in early breast cancer. This clone has just one count. Treatment of the sample: preoperative locoregional IRX-2 cytokine immunotherapy. Patients received preoperative, locoregional IRX-2 cytokine immunotherapy in a phase Ib study. The protocol was immunoSEQ multiplex PCR, while the TCRdb copy is restricted to in-frame clones and leaves out a portion. This sample has more than 6,500 clones, with around 82% found just once. Specimen: tumor tissue, collected after IRX-2 immunotherapy. The sequence came from a human donor with breast cancer.

The DNA of the CDR3 is TGCGCCAGCAGTACGTACAGGGGAAGAGGATCACCCCTCCACTTT. Encoded protein: CASSTYRGRGSPLHF. This chain links TRBV5-1 with TRBJ1-6; the match to TRBD1 covers 7 bases. The CDR3 consists of 15 residues. V was pared by 5 bases and J by 10 bases, with 12 bases of the junction left unmatched. The germline CDR1 and CDR2 sequences are SGHRS and YFSETQ. Full variable domain (rest looked up from reference TRBV5-1 and TRBJ1-6): KAGVTQTPRYLIKTRGQQVTLSCSPISGHRSVSWYQQTPGQGLQFLFEYFSETQRNKGNFPGRFSGRQFSNSRSEMNVSTLELGDSALYLCASSTYRGRGSPLHFGNGTRLTVT.